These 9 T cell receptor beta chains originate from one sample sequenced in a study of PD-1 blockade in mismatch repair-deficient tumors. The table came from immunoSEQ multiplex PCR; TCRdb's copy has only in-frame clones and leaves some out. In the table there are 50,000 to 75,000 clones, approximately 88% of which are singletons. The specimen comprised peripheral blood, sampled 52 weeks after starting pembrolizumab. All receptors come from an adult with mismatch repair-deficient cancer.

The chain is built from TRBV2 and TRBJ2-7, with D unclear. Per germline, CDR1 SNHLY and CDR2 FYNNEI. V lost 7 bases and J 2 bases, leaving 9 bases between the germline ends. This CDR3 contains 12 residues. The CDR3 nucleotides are TGTGCCAGCATACAGCTAACCTACGAGCAGTACTTC. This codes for CASIQLTYEQYF.

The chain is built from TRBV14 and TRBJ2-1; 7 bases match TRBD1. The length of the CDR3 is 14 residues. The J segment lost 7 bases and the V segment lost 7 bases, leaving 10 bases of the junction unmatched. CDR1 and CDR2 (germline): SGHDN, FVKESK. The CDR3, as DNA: TGTGCCAGCACCGGGACAGTGGGAAGAAATGAGCAGTTCTTC. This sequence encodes CASTGTVGRNEQFF.

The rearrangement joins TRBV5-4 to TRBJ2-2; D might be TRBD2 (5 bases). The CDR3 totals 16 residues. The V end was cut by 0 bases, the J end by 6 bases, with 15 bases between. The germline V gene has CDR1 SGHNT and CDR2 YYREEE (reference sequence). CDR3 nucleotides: TGTGCCAGCAGCTTGGCCTTGAGAGGAGGCGCCGGGGAGCTGTTTTTT. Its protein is CASSLALRGGAGELFF.

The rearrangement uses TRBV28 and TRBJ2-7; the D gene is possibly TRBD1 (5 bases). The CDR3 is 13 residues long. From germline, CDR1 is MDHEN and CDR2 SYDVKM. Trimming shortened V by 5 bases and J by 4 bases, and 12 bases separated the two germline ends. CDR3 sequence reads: CASSRGALYEQYF. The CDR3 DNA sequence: TGTGCCAGCAGTAGGGGCGCGCTTTACGAGCAGTACTTC.

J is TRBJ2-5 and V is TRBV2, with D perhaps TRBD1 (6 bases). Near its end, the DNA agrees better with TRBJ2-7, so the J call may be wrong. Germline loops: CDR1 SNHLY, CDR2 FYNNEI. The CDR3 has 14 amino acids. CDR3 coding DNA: TGTGCCAGCAGTGACAGGGGATGGTCCTACGAGCAGTACTTC. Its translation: CASSDRGWSYEQYF.

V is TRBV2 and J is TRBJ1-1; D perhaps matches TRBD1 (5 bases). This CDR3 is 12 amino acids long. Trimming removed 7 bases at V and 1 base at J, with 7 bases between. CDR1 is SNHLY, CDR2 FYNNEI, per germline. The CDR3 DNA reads TGTGCCAGCATGCAGGGGAACACTGAAGCTTTCTTT. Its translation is CASMQGNTEAFF.

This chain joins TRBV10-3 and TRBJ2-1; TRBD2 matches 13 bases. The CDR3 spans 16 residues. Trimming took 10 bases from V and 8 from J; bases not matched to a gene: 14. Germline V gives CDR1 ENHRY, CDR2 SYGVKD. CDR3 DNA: TGTGCCACCACCCCTAAGACTAGCGGGAGGTCGCATGAGCAGTTCTTC. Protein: CATTPKTSGRSHEQFF.

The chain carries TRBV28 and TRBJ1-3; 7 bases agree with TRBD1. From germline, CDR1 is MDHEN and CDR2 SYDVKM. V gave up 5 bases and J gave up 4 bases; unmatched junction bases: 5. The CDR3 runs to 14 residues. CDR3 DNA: TGTGCCAGCAGTCTTACGGGACAGGGAAACACCATATATTTT. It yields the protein CASSLTGQGNTIYF. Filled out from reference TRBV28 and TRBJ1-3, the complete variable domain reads DVKVTQSSRYLVKRTGEKVFLECVQDMDHENMFWYRQDPGLGLRLIYFSYDVKMKEKGDIPEGYSVSREKKERFSLILESASTNQTSMYLCASSLTGQGNTIYFGEGSWLTVV.

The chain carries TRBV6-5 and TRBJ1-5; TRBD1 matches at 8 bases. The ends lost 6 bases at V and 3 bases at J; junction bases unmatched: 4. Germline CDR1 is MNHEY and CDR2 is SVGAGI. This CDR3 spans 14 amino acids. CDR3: CASRTGVSNQPQHF. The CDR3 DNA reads TGTGCCAGCAGGACAGGGGTCTCCAATCAGCCCCAGCATTTT.